These 2 T cell receptor beta chains were sequenced from one sample in a study of cytomegalovirus exposure and HLA in healthy donors. The PCR used 60 Vbeta and 13 Jbeta primers. TCRdb's copy holds only in-frame clones and misses some; the assay was immunoSEQ multiplex PCR. The sample contains about 110,000 clones, 15% of which appear only once. Sequencing was carried out using PBMCs. These TCRs come from a woman aged 18-29 years in good health and CMV-seronegative.

The chain uses TRBV4-3 and TRBJ2-3; 9 bases align to TRBD2. V lost 1 base, J lost 4 bases, and 6 bases stayed unmatched. CDR1 is LGHNA, CDR2 YSLEER, per germline. The CDR3 contains 16 residues. CDR3 loop: CASSQVDSGGPDTQYF. The DNA of the CDR3 is TGCGCCAGCAGCCAAGTGGATAGCGGGGGACCAGATACGCAGTATTTT.

In its sample, this clone was seen a few times. The genes are TRBV4-2 and TRBJ1-2; 9 bases agree with TRBD1. The V gene's germline CDR1 is LGHNA and CDR2 YNFKEQ. The CDR3 extends over 15 amino acids. V trimming: 2 bases; J trimming: 2 bases; junction bases outside the gene matches: 3. In DNA, the CDR3 is TGTGCCAGCAGCCAACCTGGGACAGGGAACTATGGCTACACCTTC. This encodes CASSQPGTGNYGYTF.